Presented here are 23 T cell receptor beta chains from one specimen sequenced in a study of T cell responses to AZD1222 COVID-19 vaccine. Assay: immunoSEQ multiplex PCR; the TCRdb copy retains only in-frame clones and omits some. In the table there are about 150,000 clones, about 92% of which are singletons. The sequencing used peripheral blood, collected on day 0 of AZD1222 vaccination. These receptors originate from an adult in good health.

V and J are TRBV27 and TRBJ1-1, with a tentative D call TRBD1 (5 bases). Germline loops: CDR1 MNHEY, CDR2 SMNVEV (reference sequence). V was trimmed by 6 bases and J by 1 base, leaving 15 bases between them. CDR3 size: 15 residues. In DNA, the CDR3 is TGTGCCAGCAGCCCAGTTTTTAGGGGGAACACTGAAGCTTTCTTT. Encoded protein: CASSPVFRGNTEAFF.

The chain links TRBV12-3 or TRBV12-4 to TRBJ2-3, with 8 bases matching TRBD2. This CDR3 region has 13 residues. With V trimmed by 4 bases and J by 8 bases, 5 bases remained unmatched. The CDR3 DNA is TGTGCCAGCAGTTCCAATAGCGGGGCTACGCAGTATTTT. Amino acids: CASSSNSGATQYF.

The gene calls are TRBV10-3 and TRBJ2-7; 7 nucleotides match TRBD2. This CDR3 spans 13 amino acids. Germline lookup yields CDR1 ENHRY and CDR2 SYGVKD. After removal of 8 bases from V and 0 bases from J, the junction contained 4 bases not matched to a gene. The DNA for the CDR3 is TGTGCCATCGGGCGGACTAGCTCCTACGAGCAGTACTTC. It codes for CAIGRTSSYEQYF.

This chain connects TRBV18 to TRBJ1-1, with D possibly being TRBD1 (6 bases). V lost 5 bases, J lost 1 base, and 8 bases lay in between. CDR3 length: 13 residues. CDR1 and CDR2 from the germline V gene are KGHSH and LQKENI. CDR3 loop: CASSKGGNTEAFF. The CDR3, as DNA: TGTGCCAGCTCAAAGGGGGGGAACACTGAAGCTTTCTTT. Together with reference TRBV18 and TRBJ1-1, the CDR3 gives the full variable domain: NAGVMQNPRHLVRRRGQEARLRCSPMKGHSHVYWYRQLPEEGLKFMVYLQKENIIDESGMPKERFSAEFPKEGPSILRIQQVVRGDSAAYFCASSKGGNTEAFFGQGTRLTVV.

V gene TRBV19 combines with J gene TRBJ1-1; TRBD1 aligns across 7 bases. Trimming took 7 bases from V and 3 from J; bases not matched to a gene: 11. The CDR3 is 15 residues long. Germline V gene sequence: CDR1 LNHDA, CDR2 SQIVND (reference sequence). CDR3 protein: CASISAKGAYTEAFF. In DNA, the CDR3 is TGTGCCAGTATTAGCGCTAAGGGGGCTTACACTGAAGCTTTCTTT.

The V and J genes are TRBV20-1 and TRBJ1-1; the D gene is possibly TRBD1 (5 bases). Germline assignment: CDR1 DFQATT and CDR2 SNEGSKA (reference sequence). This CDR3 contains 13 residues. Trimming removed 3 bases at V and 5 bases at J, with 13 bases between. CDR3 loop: CSASGQGGTEAFF. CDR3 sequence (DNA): TGCAGTGCTAGTGGTCAGGGTGGTACTGAAGCTTTCTTT.

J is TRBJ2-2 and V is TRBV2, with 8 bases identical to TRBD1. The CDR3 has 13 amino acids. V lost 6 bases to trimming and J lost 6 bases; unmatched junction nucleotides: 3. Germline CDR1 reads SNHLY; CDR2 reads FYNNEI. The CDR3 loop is CASRPDRAGELFF. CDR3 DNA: TGTGCCAGCAGGCCGGACAGGGCCGGGGAGCTGTTTTTT.

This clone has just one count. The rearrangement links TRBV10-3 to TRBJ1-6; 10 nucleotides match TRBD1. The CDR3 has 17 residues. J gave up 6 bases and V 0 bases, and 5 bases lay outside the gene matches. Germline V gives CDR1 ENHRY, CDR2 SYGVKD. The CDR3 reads CAISESRWTGGNSPLHF. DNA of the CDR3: TGTGCCATCAGTGAGTCTCGATGGACAGGGGGTAATTCACCCCTCCACTTT.

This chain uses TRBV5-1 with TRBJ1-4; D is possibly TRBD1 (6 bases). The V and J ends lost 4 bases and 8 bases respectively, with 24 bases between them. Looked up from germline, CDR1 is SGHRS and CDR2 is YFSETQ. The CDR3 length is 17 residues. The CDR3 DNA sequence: TGCGCCAGCAGCGTCGGCGGGGGGCCCGACCGGGGGGAAAAACTGTTTTTT. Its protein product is CASSVGGGPDRGEKLFF. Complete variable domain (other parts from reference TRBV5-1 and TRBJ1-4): KAGVTQTPRYLIKTRGQQVTLSCSPISGHRSVSWYQQTPGQGLQFLFEYFSETQRNKGNFPGRFSGRQFSNSRSEMNVSTLELGDSALYLCASSVGGGPDRGEKLFFGSGTQLSVL.

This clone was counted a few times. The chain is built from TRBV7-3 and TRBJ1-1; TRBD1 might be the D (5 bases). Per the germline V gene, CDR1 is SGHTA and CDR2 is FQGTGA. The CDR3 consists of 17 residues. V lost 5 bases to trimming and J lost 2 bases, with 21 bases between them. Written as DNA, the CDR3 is TGTGCCAGCAGCCCTCGGGGGAGTCCCGCAAGAAACACTGAAGCTTTCTTT. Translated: CASSPRGSPARNTEAFF.

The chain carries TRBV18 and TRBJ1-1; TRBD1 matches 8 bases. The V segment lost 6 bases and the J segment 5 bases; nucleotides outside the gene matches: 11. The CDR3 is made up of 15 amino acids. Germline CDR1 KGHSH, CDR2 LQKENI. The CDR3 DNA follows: TGTGCCAGCTCCTCTGGGGCTACAGGGGGGACTGAAGCTTTCTTT. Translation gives CASSSGATGGTEAFF.

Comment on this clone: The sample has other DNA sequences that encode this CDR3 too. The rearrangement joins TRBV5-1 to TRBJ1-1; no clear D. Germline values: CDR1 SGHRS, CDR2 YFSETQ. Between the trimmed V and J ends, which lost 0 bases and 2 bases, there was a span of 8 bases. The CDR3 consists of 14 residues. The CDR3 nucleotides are TGCGCCAGCAGCTTGGCGGGTACCAACACTGAAGCTTTCTTT. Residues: CASSLAGTNTEAFF. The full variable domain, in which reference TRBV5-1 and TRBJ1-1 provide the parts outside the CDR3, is KAGVTQTPRYLIKTRGQQVTLSCSPISGHRSVSWYQQTPGQGLQFLFEYFSETQRNKGNFPGRFSGRQFSNSRSEMNVSTLELGDSALYLCASSLAGTNTEAFFGQGTRLTVV.

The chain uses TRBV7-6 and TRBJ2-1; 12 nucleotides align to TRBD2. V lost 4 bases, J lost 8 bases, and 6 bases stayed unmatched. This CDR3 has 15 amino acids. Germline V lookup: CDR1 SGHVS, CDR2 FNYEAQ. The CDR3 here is CASSSALAGGDEQFF. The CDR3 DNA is TGTGCCAGCAGCTCAGCACTAGCGGGGGGCGATGAGCAGTTCTTC. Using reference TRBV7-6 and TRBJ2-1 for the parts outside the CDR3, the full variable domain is GAGVSQSPRYKVTKRGQDVALRCDPISGHVSLYWYRQALGQGPEFLTYFNYEAQQDKSGLPNDRFSAERPEGSISTLTIQRTEQRDSAMYRCASSSALAGGDEQFFGPGTRLTVL.

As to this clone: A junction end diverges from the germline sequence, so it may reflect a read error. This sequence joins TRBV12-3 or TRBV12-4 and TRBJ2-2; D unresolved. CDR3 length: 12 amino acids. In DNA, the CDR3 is TGTGCCGGCAGAGCTAACACCGGGGAGCTGTTTTTT. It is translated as CAGRANTGELFF.

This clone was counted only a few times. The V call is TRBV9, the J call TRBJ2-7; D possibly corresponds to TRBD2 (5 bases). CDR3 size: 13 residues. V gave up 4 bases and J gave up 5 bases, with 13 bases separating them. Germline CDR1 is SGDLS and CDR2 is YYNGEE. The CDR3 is CASSPEGVNEQYF. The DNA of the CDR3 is TGTGCCAGCAGCCCTGAGGGAGTGAACGAGCAGTACTTC.

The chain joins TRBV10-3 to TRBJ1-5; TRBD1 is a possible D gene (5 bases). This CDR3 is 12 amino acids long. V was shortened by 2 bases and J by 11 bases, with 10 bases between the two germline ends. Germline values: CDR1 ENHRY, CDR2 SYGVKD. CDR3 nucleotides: TGTGCCATCAGTGAGGTTGTGGGGGCCCAGCATTTT. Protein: CAISEVVGAQHF.

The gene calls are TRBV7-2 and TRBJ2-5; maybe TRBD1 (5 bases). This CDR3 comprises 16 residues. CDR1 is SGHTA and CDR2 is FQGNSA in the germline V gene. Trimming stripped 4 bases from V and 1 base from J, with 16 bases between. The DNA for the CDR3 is TGTGCCAGCAGCTCGACAGCGTGGGGCTTCCAAGAGACCCAGTACTTC. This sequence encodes CASSSTAWGFQETQYF. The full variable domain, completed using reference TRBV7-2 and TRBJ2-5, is GAGVSQSPSNKVTEKGKDVELRCDPISGHTALYWYRQSLGQGLEFLIYFQGNSAPDKSGLPSDRFSAERTGGSVSTLTIQRTQQEDSAVYLCASSSTAWGFQETQYFGPGTRLLVL.

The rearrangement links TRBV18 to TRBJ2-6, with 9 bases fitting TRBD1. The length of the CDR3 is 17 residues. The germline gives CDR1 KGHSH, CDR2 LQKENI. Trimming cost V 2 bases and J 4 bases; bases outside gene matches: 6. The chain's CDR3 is CASSPAGTGRGANVLTF. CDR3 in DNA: TGTGCCAGCTCACCAGCCGGGACAGGGCGGGGGGCCAACGTCCTGACTTTC.

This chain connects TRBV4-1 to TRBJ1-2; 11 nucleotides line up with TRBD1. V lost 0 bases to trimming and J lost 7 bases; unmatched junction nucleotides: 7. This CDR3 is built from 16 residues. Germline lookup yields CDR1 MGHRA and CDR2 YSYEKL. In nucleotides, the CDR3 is TGCGCCAGCAGCCAAGAAACGGACAGGGGGCTTCTTGGCTACACCTTC. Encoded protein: CASSQETDRGLLGYTF.

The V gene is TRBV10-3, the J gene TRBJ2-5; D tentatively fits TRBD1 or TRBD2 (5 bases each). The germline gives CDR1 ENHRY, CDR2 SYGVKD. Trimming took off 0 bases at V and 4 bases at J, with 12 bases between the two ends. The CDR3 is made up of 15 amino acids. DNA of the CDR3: TGTGCCATCAGTGAGTCCGGCTTTGGGGGAGAGACCCAGTACTTC. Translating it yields CAISESGFGGETQYF.

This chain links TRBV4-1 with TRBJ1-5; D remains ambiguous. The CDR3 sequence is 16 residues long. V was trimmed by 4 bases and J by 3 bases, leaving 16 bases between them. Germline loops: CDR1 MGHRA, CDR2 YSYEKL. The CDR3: CASSPLVGVYNQPQHF. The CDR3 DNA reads TGCGCCAGCAGCCCGCTTGTTGGGGTGTACAATCAGCCCCAGCATTTT.

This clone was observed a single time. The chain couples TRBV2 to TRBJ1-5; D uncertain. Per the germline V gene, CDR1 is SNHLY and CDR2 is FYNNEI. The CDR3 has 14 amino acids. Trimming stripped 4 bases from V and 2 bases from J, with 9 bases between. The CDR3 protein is CASSGGPRNQPQHF. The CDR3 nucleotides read TGTGCCAGCAGTGGAGGACCGCGCAATCAGCCCCAGCATTTT.

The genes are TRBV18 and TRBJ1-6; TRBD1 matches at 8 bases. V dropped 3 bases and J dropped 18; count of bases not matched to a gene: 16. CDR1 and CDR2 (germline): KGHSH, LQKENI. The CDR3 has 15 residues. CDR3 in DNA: TGTGCCAGCTCACCGGGGACAGGAAAAAGTAAGGGACACCACTTT. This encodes CASSPGTGKSKGHHF.